This passage covers 9 T cell receptor beta chains from one sample sequenced in a study of shared clonotypes between healthy human individuals. TCRdb's copy holds only in-frame clones and misses some; the assay was immunoSEQ multiplex PCR. The sample has around 1.1 million clones, around three quarters seen once. The sequencing input was memory CD4+ T cells from PBMCs. The subset: CD45RA-negative fraction. The receptors were sampled from a man aged 18 to 30 in good health. Some clones in this sample may be carry-over from other donors' samples.

Worth noting for this clone: Because the CDR3 is missing its conserved closing phenylalanine or tryptophan, this is likely a read error. The J gene is TRBJ2-7, the V gene TRBV27; D not certain. The CDR3 runs 14 residues. CDR1 is MNHEY and CDR2 is SMNVEV in the germline V gene (reference sequence). V was pared by 6 bases and J by 3 bases, with 15 bases between. The CDR3 is CASRGLGSGYEQYL. CDR3 DNA: TGTGCCAGCAGAGGGTTGGGTAGTGGCTACGAGCAGTACCTC.

The chain recombines TRBV4-3 with TRBJ2-7, with 7 bases that match TRBD2. The CDR3 runs to 16 residues. Germline V gene data show CDR1 as LGHNA and CDR2 as YSLEER. After removal of 4 bases from V and 0 bases from J, the junction contained 9 bases not matched to a gene. DNA for the CDR3: TGCGCCAGCAGCCTCCGTCTGGGGACTACCTCCTACGAGCAGTACTTC. Its protein product is CASSLRLGTTSYEQYF.

The V call is TRBV12-5, the J call TRBJ2-7; a weak D match, TRBD1 (5 bases). CDR1 is LGHNT and CDR2 is FRNRAP in the germline V gene. The CDR3 sequence is 17 residues long. V dropped 2 bases and J dropped 6 bases, with 23 bases sitting between them. The CDR3 protein is CASGLKLGATEVFEQYF. The CDR3 DNA reads as TGTGCTAGTGGTTTGAAGTTAGGGGCAACGGAAGTTTTCGAGCAGTACTTC.

V and J are TRBV5-4 and TRBJ1-1; tentative D call: TRBD1 (5 bases). The V gene lost 3 bases and the J gene lost 0 bases, with 9 bases spanning the gap. The CDR3 has 14 residues. The germline CDR1 and CDR2 sequences are SGHNT and YYREEE (reference sequence). CDR3 sequence: CASSSTVMNTEAFF. CDR3 nucleotides: TGTGCCAGCAGCTCGACAGTCATGAACACTGAAGCTTTCTTT.

The CDR3 loop is CATSGVADAYEQYF. The CDR3 bases are TGTGCCACCAGCGGTGTAGCGGACGCCTACGAGCAGTACTTC. The V call is TRBV15, the J call TRBJ2-7, with D possibly matching TRBD2 (6 bases). Trimming stripped 5 bases from V and 2 bases from J, with 13 bases between. The CDR3 totals 14 residues. Germline loops: CDR1 LNHNV, CDR2 YYDKDF (reference sequence).

The V and J genes are TRBV27 and TRBJ1-4; D ambiguous. There are 15 residues in the CDR3. V was pared by 5 bases and J by 8 bases, with 18 bases between. Germline values: CDR1 MNHEY, CDR2 SMNVEV (reference sequence). The chain's CDR3 is CASSPTWISLEKLFF. The CDR3 DNA reads TGTGCCAGCAGTCCGACCTGGATTTCATTAGAAAAACTGTTTTTT.

This clone was counted a few times. The chain uses TRBV9 and TRBJ2-2; D not certain. Germline V gives CDR1 SGDLS, CDR2 YYNGEE. Trimming cost V 0 bases and J 3 bases, with 12 bases left between them. CDR3 size: 16 residues. CDR3 in amino acids: CASSVDLAADTGELFF. The DNA for the CDR3 is TGTGCCAGCAGCGTAGATTTGGCTGCCGACACCGGGGAGCTGTTTTTT.

This clone has a single count. The chain recombines TRBV6-1 with TRBJ1-1, with D tentatively TRBD1 (5 bases). V was trimmed by 6 bases and J by 4 bases, leaving 12 bases between them. Germline V gene lookup returns CDR1 MNHNS and CDR2 SASEGT. The CDR3 length is 13 residues. This CDR3 is CASRAGKITEAFF. DNA of the CDR3: TGTGCCAGCAGGGCAGGGAAGATCACTGAAGCTTTCTTT.

V and J are TRBV7-3 and TRBJ1-1, with 7 bases fitting TRBD1. This CDR3 is built from 13 residues. CDR1 is SGHTA, CDR2 FQGTGA, per germline. V was pared by 7 bases and J by 5 bases, with 7 bases of the junction left unmatched. CDR3 bases: TGTGCCAGCACCACAGACAGGGTGACTGAAGCTTTCTTT. It encodes CASTTDRVTEAFF.